The present entry profiles one T cell receptor (beta chain) with its context. Antigen: not known. There were only Caucasian adults among the donors, and all lived in Nashville, Tennessee. The data were obtained in a study of shared clonotypes between healthy human individuals. Findings and limits, study-wide: The naive CD4 repertoires of several donors were compared, and approximately 5% of clonotypes were shared.

Trimming at V came to 3 bases and at J to 4 bases, leaving 6 bases not matched to a gene. CDR1 is MNHEY, CDR2 SVGAGI, per germline. This CDR3 has 15 residues. Study processing details: Filtering differed since immunoSEQ provided only junctions, with no quality scores. Assay: immunoSEQ multiplex PCR; the TCRdb copy retains only in-frame clones and omits some. D and trimming come from the DNA, and the V and J calls and clone size come from that table. The repertoire holds 1,400,000 or so clones, with approximately 98.5% as singletons. The chain couples TRBV6-5 to TRBJ2-1; 7 nucleotides align to TRBD1. This TCR was sampled from a man aged 25 to 40 in good health. The sample consisted of naive CD4+ T cells sorted from blood. The sample's subset: CD45RA+ positively selected. The CDR3 sequence is CASSYRDSRYNEQFF. CDR3 nucleotide sequence: TGTGCCAGCAGTTATCGGGACAGTAGATACAATGAGCAGTTCTTC.